One and the same sample provided the 16 T cell receptor beta chains below, sequenced in a study of regulatory T cells in long-lasting Graves disease. Time point denoted: persistent/refractory GD, antithyroid drugs over 5 years with positive TRAb. From PBMCs, RNA was extracted and then used to make the TCR library. Researchers made TCR beta libraries by using iRepertoire HTBI primers and running Arm-PCR on CDR3 regions. TCRdb reprocessed the multiplex PCR reads via MiXCR and lists one record per CDR3 protein. The table shows some 300,000 distinct CDR3 sequences, with 20% to 25% occurring only once. The sample in question was peripheral blood mononuclear cells (PBMCs), obtained when the disease was refractory, from a patient treated with antithyroid drugs. The receptors were sampled from a female donor with Graves disease.

The J gene is TRBJ2-3, the V gene TRBV28, with D perhaps matching TRBD2 (5 bases). The V end was cut by 4 bases, the J end by 7 bases, with 12 bases between. Per germline, CDR1 MDHEN and CDR2 SYDVKM. This CDR3 is built from 13 residues. CDR3 coding DNA: TGTGCCAGCAGTTCCATTAGGGAGTATACGCAGTATTTT. It specifies CASSSIREYTQYF. Combining the CDR3 with reference TRBV28 and TRBJ2-3 gives the whole variable domain DVKVTQSSRYLVKRTGEKVFLECVQDMDHENMFWYRQDPGLGLRLIYFSYDVKMKEKGDIPEGYSVSREKKERFSLILESASTNQTSMYLCASSSIREYTQYFGPGTRLTVL.

The CDR3 nucleotides read TGCGCCAGCAGCCGGCTTTACAGCTTGCCCCCTCAGCCCCAGCATTTT. Translating gives CASSRLYSLPPQPQHF. The J gene is TRBJ1-5, the V gene TRBV4-1; D ambiguous. The CDR3 totals 16 residues. Germline V lookup: CDR1 MGHRA, CDR2 YSYEKL. Trimming shortened V by 4 bases and J by 6 bases, and 19 bases separated the two germline ends.

This clonotype was found many times. The chain couples TRBV10-3 to TRBJ1-4; D is ambiguous. The CDR3 sequence is 17 residues long. The V end was cut by 0 bases, the J end by 6 bases, with 17 bases between. Germline CDR1 ENHRY, CDR2 SYGVKD. Here the CDR3 reads CAISESSFSKRDEKLFF. The CDR3, as DNA: TGTGCCATCAGTGAGTCGTCGTTCTCTAAAAGGGATGAAAAACTGTTTTTT.

V usage is TRBV6-1 and J usage is TRBJ2-5; a possible D gene is TRBD1 (6 bases). This CDR3 has 15 amino acids. Germline values: CDR1 MNHNS, CDR2 SASEGT. V lost 3 bases, J lost 2 bases, and 13 bases lay in between. The CDR3 region is CASSEAGTFQETQYF. DNA of the CDR3: TGTGCCAGCAGTGAGGCCGGGACATTTCAAGAGACCCAGTACTTC.

This clonotype came up many times. The rearrangement uses TRBV18 and TRBJ1-1; 7 nucleotides align to TRBD1. The CDR3 extends over 14 amino acids. Germline V lookup: CDR1 KGHSH, CDR2 LQKENI. V shed 3 bases, J shed 6 bases, and the junction held 7 bases outside the gene matches. The CDR3 DNA is TGTGCCAGCTCACCCGACAGGGTTAATGCTGAAGCTTTCTTT. This sequence encodes CASSPDRVNAEAFF.

This clonotype is a singleton in its sample. This chain uses TRBV5-1 with TRBJ2-5, with a weak D call TRBD1 (5 bases). With 1 base removed from V and 1 base from J, the gap between germline ends came to 11 bases. Germline V gene sequence: CDR1 SGHRS, CDR2 YFSETQ. This CDR3 comprises 15 residues. CDR3 sequence: CASSLRSGIQETQYF. The CDR3 bases are TGCGCCAGCAGCTTGCGGTCAGGGATCCAAGAGACCCAGTACTTC.

This clonotype was counted once. This chain joins TRBV25-1 and TRBJ2-2; the match to TRBD1 covers 7 bases. J gave up 3 bases and V 4 bases, and 2 bases lay outside the gene matches. Looked up from germline, CDR1 is MGHDK and CDR2 is SYGVNS. The CDR3 has 14 residues. The CDR3 loop is CASSATGDTGELFF. The CDR3 DNA reads as TGTGCCAGCAGTGCTACAGGGGACACCGGGGAGCTGTTTTTT. Filled out from reference TRBV25-1 and TRBJ2-2, the complete variable domain reads EADIYQTPRYLVIGTGKKITLECSQTMGHDKMYWYQQDPGMELHLIHYSYGVNSTEKGDLSSESTVSRIRTEHFPLTLESARPSHTSQYLCASSATGDTGELFFGEGSRLTVL.

This clonotype was recorded many times. The chain links TRBV5-1 to TRBJ2-7; D is possibly TRBD1 (6 bases). Trimming pared 5 bases from V and 3 bases from J, leaving 12 bases between. The germline V gene has CDR1 SGHRS and CDR2 YFSETQ. This CDR3 is built from 13 residues. CDR3 sequence reads: CASSIGQNYEQYF. DNA for the CDR3: TGCGCCAGCAGTATAGGACAGAACTACGAGCAGTACTTC.

The rearrangement uses TRBV30 and TRBJ2-2, with unresolved D. Deletions cut 4 bases from V and 3 bases from J, with 6 bases between. Looked up from germline, CDR1 is GTSNPN and CDR2 is SVGIG (reference sequence). The CDR3 runs 12 residues. The CDR3 sequence: CAWNAHTGELFF. The CDR3 DNA reads TGTGCCTGGAACGCTCACACCGGGGAGCTGTTTTTT.

This clonotype was observed a handful of times. The chain joins TRBV10-3 to TRBJ2-5; TRBD2 agrees at 9 bases. This CDR3 region has 14 residues. CDR1 and CDR2 from the germline V gene are ENHRY and SYGVKD. Germline trimming cut 4 bases from V and 5 bases from J; bases unmatched to any gene: 5. The CDR3 sequence: CAISAEREDETQYF. The CDR3 DNA reads TGTGCCATCAGTGCCGAGCGGGAGGATGAGACCCAGTACTTC.

This clonotype was seen a handful of times. V is TRBV25-1 and J is TRBJ1-1; a weak D match, TRBD1 (5 bases). Per germline, CDR1 MGHDK and CDR2 SYGVNS. V gave up 3 bases and J gave up 2 bases, with 22 bases separating them. This CDR3 region has 18 residues. CDR3 sequence: CASSDQWQGPTGNTEAFF. CDR3 DNA sequence: TGTGCCAGCAGTGATCAATGGCAGGGCCCCACGGGAAACACTGAAGCTTTCTTT.

This clonotype was detected a few times. V gene TRBV6-5 combines with J gene TRBJ2-7; 7 bases fit TRBD1. The V gene end was trimmed by 2 bases and the J gene end by 4 bases; junction bases not matched to a gene: 5. Germline V gives CDR1 MNHEY, CDR2 SVGAGI. The CDR3 runs to 14 residues. CDR3 coding DNA: TGTGCCAGCAGTTACGGAGACAGGGCTTACGAGCAGTACTTC. Its protein is CASSYGDRAYEQYF.

On this clonotype: A much larger clonotype is one base distant, so this may be a read error. The chain links TRBV6-2 or TRBV6-3 to TRBJ2-7, with 7 positions matching TRBD1. J was trimmed by 1 base and V by 9 bases; bases with no gene match: 15. Germline loops: CDR1 MNHEY, CDR2 SVGEGT. This CDR3 region has 16 residues. CDR3 region: CARSNSAGTVSYEQYF. The CDR3 region has the DNA TGTGCCAGAAGTAATTCGGCCGGGACAGTATCCTACGAGCAGTACTTC.

The table lists this clonotype with a few counts. The chain employs TRBV9 and TRBJ1-1, with D unclear. This CDR3 is built from 13 residues. CDR1 and CDR2 (germline): SGDLS, YYNGEE. The V end lost 0 bases, the J end lost 3 bases, and 6 bases lay between the germline ends. CDR3 sequence reads: CASSVGSYTEAFF. The CDR3 DNA sequence: TGTGCCAGCAGCGTAGGGAGTTACACTGAAGCTTTCTTT.

This clonotype was seen at least ten times. The rearrangement uses TRBV28 and TRBJ1-1; the match to TRBD1 covers 9 bases. The CDR3 is made up of 14 amino acids. Germline assignment: CDR1 MDHEN and CDR2 SYDVKM. V shed 10 bases, J shed 5 bases, and the junction held 11 bases outside the gene matches. The CDR3 sequence: CATLPGQGRTEAFF. The CDR3 bases are TGTGCCACACTACCGGGACAGGGTCGGACTGAAGCTTTCTTT.

The chain links TRBV7-3 to TRBJ2-7, with 7 nucleotides matching TRBD1. The ends lost 5 bases at V and 0 bases at J; junction bases unmatched: 4. The CDR3 has 14 residues. Per the germline V gene, CDR1 is SGHTA and CDR2 is FQGTGA. Written as DNA, the CDR3 is TGTGCCAGCAGCCCACAGGGGACCTCCTACGAGCAGTACTTC. Residues: CASSPQGTSYEQYF.